A selection of T cell receptor beta chains follows, all from one sample in a study of T cell repertoires in cytomegalovirus infection. Using its own MiXCR run on the reads, TCRdb lists one record per CDR3 protein. The sample contains just over 300,000 distinct CDR3 sequences, roughly 15% of which appear only once. Sequenced sample: PBMCs. Receptors were obtained from a human donor in good health (CMV status not recorded). Some clones in this sample may be carry-over from other donors' samples. The CDR3 runs from the conserved cysteine through the conserved F or W. A D gene is named only where the DNA matches it firmly. The size field is filled for only some rows; it gives once, few, many or a size class.

CDR3nt: TGTGCCAGCAGCCCGAGACAGGGGTCCGGGGAGCTGTTTTTT
CDR3aa: CASSPRQGSGELFF
d_gene: TRBD1
j_gene: TRBJ2-2
abundance: few
v_gene: TRBV7-2

CDR3nt: TGTGCCAGCAGCTTAGGGACAGGGGGCGACACCGGGGAGCTGTTTTTT
CDR3aa: CASSLGTGGDTGELFF
d_gene: TRBD1
j_gene: TRBJ2-2
abundance: few
v_gene: TRBV7-9

CDR3nt: TGTGCCAGCAGCCAAGGAGTAAGCGCGGGACAGGGGCACACCGGGGAGCTGTTTTTT
CDR3aa: CASSQGVSAGQGHTGELFF
d_gene: TRBD1
j_gene: TRBJ2-2
abundance: -
v_gene: TRBV3-1

CDR3nt: TGTGCCAGCTCCCAAGGGGGGCGAGAGACCCAGTACTTC
CDR3aa: CASSQGGRETQYF
d_gene: -
j_gene: TRBJ2-5
abundance: many
v_gene: TRBV7-2

CDR3nt: TGTGCCAGCAGCTTAGATGTGGCAGGGAGCTCCTACAATGAGCAGTTCTTC
CDR3aa: CASSLDVAGSSYNEQFF
d_gene: -
j_gene: TRBJ2-1
abundance: -
v_gene: TRBV11-2

CDR3nt: TGTGCCAGCAGCTCCGCCACAGGGGCCTACACCTTC
CDR3aa: CASSSATGAYTF
d_gene: TRBD1
j_gene: TRBJ1-2
abundance: few
v_gene: TRBV7-8

CDR3nt: TGTGCCACCAGTGACCTCGGTAGGGGGCAAGAGACCCAGTACTTC
CDR3aa: CATSDLGRGQETQYF
d_gene: -
j_gene: TRBJ2-5
abundance: few
v_gene: TRBV24-1

CDR3nt: TGTGCCAGCAGCCGGGCACTAGACGGACTAGCGGGCTACAATGAGCAGTTCTTC
CDR3aa: CASSRALDGLAGYNEQFF
d_gene: TRBD2
j_gene: TRBJ2-1
abundance: -
v_gene: TRBV4-2

CDR3nt: TGTGCCAGCCACCCGGGACTAGCGGGGGGGCGGAACACCGGGGAGCTGTTTTTT
CDR3aa: CASHPGLAGGRNTGELFF
d_gene: TRBD2
j_gene: TRBJ2-2
abundance: few
v_gene: TRBV11-2

CDR3nt: TGTGCCAGTAGTCGGGGAAACAGGGAAGAGACCCAGTACTTC
CDR3aa: CASSRGNREETQYF
d_gene: -
j_gene: TRBJ2-5
abundance: many
v_gene: TRBV19